The rows below give T cell receptor beta chains drawn from one sample of a study of shared clonotypes between healthy human individuals. Clones were read by immunoSEQ multiplex PCR, and TCRdb kept only the in-frame ones, dropping some. The sample holds around 1.5 million clones, nearly 99% seen once. The material sequenced was naive CD4+ T cells sorted from blood. The origin of the receptors is a man between 25 and 39 years old in good health. Both conserved end residues are part of each CDR3. A D gene is named only where the DNA matches it firmly.

>NA|TRBV10-3
CAITGPGDTQYF
>NA|TRBV5-1
CASRLIGADEKLFF
>NA|TRBV7-2
CASSLERRLYTGELFF
>TRBD2|TRBV5-1
CASSFGTSGRGGQETQYF
>TRBD2|TRBV5-1
CASSLFKREAWFF
>NA|TRBV7-9
CASSLDSGYEQYF
>NA|TRBV25-1
CASRRGDTQYF
>NA|TRBV5-4
CASSLDTWTYEQYF
>NA|TRBV7-6
CASSPELGIAGGELFF
>NA|TRBV6-6
CASSYSVTQYF
>TRBD1|TRBV10-3
CAIKTGGSYEQYF
>NA|TRBV18
CASSARRTPTGNEQFF
>TRBD1|TRBV27
CASSPWGQVYEQYF
>TRBD1|TRBV9
CASSVAGGLDQPQHF
>TRBD1|TRBV5-4
CASSWTGSTEAFF
>NA|TRBV18
CASSPRGGDSAYEQYF
>NA|TRBV6-1
CASSWQGGVAFF
>TRBD1|TRBV29-1
CSVRGQSTVSGANVLTF
>TRBD1|TRBV29-1
CSAIQGARGTGELFF
>NA|TRBV30
CAWRSAGPNEAFF
>NA|TRBV4-1
CASSRHDRSYEQYF
>NA|TRBV7-9
CASSLEGTSGNTIYF
>TRBD2|TRBV28
CASSWPAPAGGSPSYEQYF
>NA|TRBV11-2
CASSLKSSYNEQFF
>NA|TRBV6-1
CASSEIWGALSGNTIYF
>NA|TRBV5-4
CASSLAPGDNQPQHF
>TRBD2|TRBV18
CASSPPSGRTDNEQFF
>NA|TRBV10-1
CASSSNTGELFF
>TRBD2|TRBV6-5
CASSYAGGPYEQYF
>NA|TRBV4-1
CASSQPNYEQYF
>TRBD2|TRBV5-1
CASRSSGNNEQFF
>NA|TRBV20-1
CSARRTDGYTF
>NA|TRBV6-5
CASSDLGYNEQFF
>NA|TRBV7-7
CASSFRLLETQYF
>NA|TRBV10-3
CAISESRTSYEQYF
>TRBD2|TRBV18
CASSPLSSGANNEQFF
>NA|TRBV5-1
CASRAEQGHPNTGELFF
>NA|TRBV15
CATSRDREIWDSYNEQFF
>NA|TRBV27
CASSFNSVNTEAFF
>TRBD1|TRBV5-4
CASSKDRHSSYEQYF
>TRBD2|TRBV9
CASSVDLAGGLQETQYF
>TRBD2|TRBV11-3
CASSFLAGSSEQYF
>TRBD1|TRBV30
CACTTGAGTQPQHF
>TRBD2|TRBV5-1
CASSVAGPTYEQYF
>NA|TRBV9
CASSVWDGGRRDTQYF
>NA|TRBV28
CASSFPGAPIGADTQYF
>NA|TRBV10-2
CASSEGATSAYEQYF
>NA|TRBV5-1
CASSLFYGAEAFF
>TRBD1|TRBV6-1
CASSLDRGEQYF
>NA|TRBV4-1
CASSQEIRSDTQYF
>NA|TRBV29-1
CSVLRVQGEKLFF
>TRBD1|TRBV6-1
CASRVGQFSSYEQYF
>NA|TRBV7-6
CASSPLGRDNQPQHF